The 25 T cell receptor beta chains below come from one sample, sequenced in a study of brain T cells in children with intractable seizures. Measured with immunoSEQ multiplex PCR; TCRdb has only the in-frame clones, and not every one. Here the sample spans around 20,000 clones, approximately 94% being singletons. The material sequenced was peripheral blood, taken at surgery. These receptors were obtained from a boy aged 5-17 years with focal cortical dysplasia and intractable seizures.

This chain joins TRBV5-1 and TRBJ2-7; 7 positions match TRBD1. This CDR3 region has 13 residues. Germline V gene lookup returns CDR1 SGHRS and CDR2 YFSETQ. The V gene end was trimmed by 4 bases and the J gene end by 2 bases; junction bases not matched to a gene: 3. The DNA of the CDR3 is TGCGCCAGCAGCAATACAGGGGCCTACGAGCAGTACTTC. It is translated as CASSNTGAYEQYF.

The gene calls are TRBV7-9 and TRBJ2-7; no clear D gene. Germline V gives CDR1 SEHNR, CDR2 FQNEAQ (reference sequence). The germline V and J ends were trimmed by 4 bases and 0 bases, with 16 bases remaining between them. The CDR3 has 16 amino acids. CDR3 in amino acids: CASSSTRVDYSYEQYV. CDR3 nucleotide sequence: TGTGCCAGCAGCTCGACACGAGTTGATTACTCCTACGAGCAGTACGTC.

The chain employs TRBV19 and TRBJ2-3; 8 bases agree with TRBD2. J lost 2 bases, V lost 5 bases, and 12 bases had no gene match. Germline lookup yields CDR1 LNHDA and CDR2 SQIVND (reference sequence). There are 17 residues in the CDR3. CDR3 sequence: CASSEVKRERLTDTQYF. CDR3 nucleotides: TGTGCCAGTAGTGAGGTCAAGCGGGAGAGGCTCACAGATACGCAGTATTTT. Looking up the rest from reference TRBV19 and TRBJ2-3 gives the full variable domain: DGGITQSPKYLFRKEGQNVTLSCEQNLNHDAMYWYRQDPGQGLRLIYYSQIVNDFQKGDIAEGYSVSREKKESFPLTVTSAQKNPTAFYLCASSEVKRERLTDTQYFGPGTRLTVL.

This CDR3 is CATSVGVGTEAFF. CDR3 DNA sequence: TGTGCCACCAGTGTGGGCGTTGGTACTGAAGCTTTCTTT. J is TRBJ1-1 and V is TRBV24-1; no definite D call. V was clipped by 5 bases and J by 5 bases, with 11 bases between them. Germline CDR1 is KGHDR and CDR2 is SFDVKD. The CDR3 extends over 13 amino acids.

The gene calls are TRBV3-1 (or the pseudogene TRBV3-2) and TRBJ2-5; D is unclear. The CDR3 runs to 13 residues. Trimming left V 4 bases short and J 5 bases short, with 11 bases between. Germline loops: CDR1 LGHDT, CDR2 YNNKEL (reference sequence). CDR3 sequence reads: CASSPTFGETQYF. Written as DNA, the CDR3 is TGTGCCAGCAGCCCGACCTTCGGTGAGACCCAGTACTTC.

The CDR3, as DNA: TGTGCCAGCAGCTCTGGTTATCTCTCCTACAATGAGCAGTTCTTC. It yields the protein CASSSGYLSYNEQFF. The chain has TRBV7-2 and TRBJ2-1; D is uncertain. Germline assignment: CDR1 SGHTA and CDR2 FQGNSA. V lost 4 bases and J lost 0, with 10 bases in between. This CDR3 is built from 15 residues. Using reference TRBV7-2 and TRBJ2-1 for the parts outside the CDR3, the full variable domain is GAGVSQSPSNKVTEKGKDVELRCDPISGHTALYWYRQSLGQGLEFLIYFQGNSAPDKSGLPSDRFSAERTGGSVSTLTIQRTQQEDSAVYLCASSSGYLSYNEQFFGPGTRLTVL.

This sequence joins TRBV6-2 or TRBV6-3 and TRBJ2-3; 8 bases agree with TRBD2. This CDR3 is 18 amino acids long. CDR1 MNHEY and CDR2 SVGEGT come from the germline V gene. The V and J ends lost 2 bases and 0 bases, in that order; junction bases with no gene match: 10. The CDR3 DNA reads as TGTGCCAGCAGTTACGGGCCGGGGGGGGAATCTAGCACAGATACGCAGTATTTT. It encodes CASSYGPGGESSTDTQYF.

This clone is large (0.1 to 1%). The rearrangement joins TRBV9 to TRBJ2-3; 7 nucleotides align to TRBD1. Germline CDR1 SGDLS, CDR2 YYNGEE. The CDR3 is 14 amino acids. J lost 5 bases, V lost 4 bases, and 7 bases had no gene match. Written as DNA, the CDR3 is TGTGCCAGCAGCCCGGACAGGTTAGAAGATACGCAGTATTTT. Amino acids: CASSPDRLEDTQYF.

The chain is built from TRBV6-1 and TRBJ1-5; D remains unclear. The CDR3 is 14 amino acids. V was clipped by 2 bases and J by 5 bases, with 10 bases between them. Germline-derived CDR1 and CDR2 are MNHNS and SASEGT. The CDR3 region has the DNA TGTGCCAGCAGTGAACGAGCGTTAGATCAGCCCCAGCATTTT. It codes for CASSERALDQPQHF.

The chain joins TRBV10-3 to TRBJ1-1; 7 nucleotides agree with TRBD1. This CDR3 is 14 amino acids long. The V and J ends lost 6 bases and 4 bases, in that order; junction bases with no gene match: 8. Germline V gene lookup returns CDR1 ENHRY and CDR2 SYGVKD. The CDR3 is CAISLDRDATEAFF. In DNA form, the CDR3 reads TGTGCCATCAGCTTAGACAGGGACGCCACTGAAGCTTTCTTT.

The genes are TRBV19 and TRBJ1-6; weak D call: TRBD1 (5 bases). V lost 5 bases and J 5 bases, leaving 7 bases between the germline ends. Germline CDR1 is LNHDA and CDR2 is SQIVND (reference sequence). The CDR3 spans 13 residues. In DNA, the CDR3 is TGTGCCAGTAGTGACAGCCATAATTCACCCCTCCACTTT. Translation: CASSDSHNSPLHF.

The chain recombines TRBV9 with TRBJ1-2; D is perhaps TRBD1 (5 bases). The V end lost 0 bases, the J end lost 6 bases, and 12 bases lay between the germline ends. There are 14 residues in the CDR3. Germline CDR1 SGDLS, CDR2 YYNGEE. CDR3 loop: CASSVEGRGDGYTF. Written as DNA, the CDR3 is TGTGCCAGCAGCGTAGAGGGTCGGGGCGATGGCTACACCTTC.

This clone was observed a handful of times. The chain has TRBV18 and TRBJ2-1; 11 nucleotides align to TRBD2. This CDR3 contains 16 residues. From germline, CDR1 is KGHSH and CDR2 LQKENI. J was trimmed by 9 bases and V by 4 bases; bases with no gene match: 11. Written as DNA, the CDR3 is TGTGCCAGCTCACTCATGACTAGCGGGGACCAGTCTGAGCAGTTCTTC. Amino acid sequence: CASSLMTSGDQSEQFF.

The V gene is TRBV15, the J gene TRBJ2-1, with D uncertain. CDR1 and CDR2 (germline): LNHNV, YYDKDF (reference sequence). V was cut by 0 bases and J by 5 bases, with 11 bases left in between. CDR3 length equals 15 residues. The DNA for the CDR3 is TGTGCCACCAGCAGAGATAGCCTAGTCAACAATGAGCAGTTCTTC. This encodes CATSRDSLVNNEQFF. Supplemented by reference TRBV15 and TRBJ2-1, the full variable domain reads DAMVIQNPRYQVTQFGKPVTLSCSQTLNHNVMYWYQQKSSQAPKLLFHYYDKDFNNEADTPDNFQSRRPNTSFCFLDIRSPGLGDTAMYLCATSRDSLVNNEQFFGPGTRLTVL.

The chain is built from TRBV7-6 and TRBJ2-7; TRBD2 might be the D (5 bases). Trimming cost V 0 bases and J 2 bases, with 11 bases left between them. From germline, CDR1 is SGHVS and CDR2 FNYEAQ. The CDR3 totals 15 residues. Here the CDR3 reads CASSLAPKRAYEQYF. CDR3 nucleotide sequence: TGTGCCAGCAGCTTAGCACCCAAGAGGGCCTACGAGCAGTACTTC. The entire variable domain, with the rest obtained from reference TRBV7-6 and TRBJ2-7, is as follows: GAGVSQSPRYKVTKRGQDVALRCDPISGHVSLYWYRQALGQGPEFLTYFNYEAQQDKSGLPNDRFSAERPEGSISTLTIQRTEQRDSAMYRCASSLAPKRAYEQYFGPGTRLTVT.

The V gene is TRBV19, the J gene TRBJ2-6; D gene unclear. The CDR3 has 15 residues. Germline values: CDR1 LNHDA, CDR2 SQIVND (reference sequence). Trimming removed 1 base at V and 0 bases at J, with 4 bases between. DNA of the CDR3: TGTGCCAGTAGTATAGTGAACTCTGGGGCCAACGTCCTGACTTTC. Residues: CASSIVNSGANVLTF. Together with reference TRBV19 and TRBJ2-6, the CDR3 gives the full variable domain: DGGITQSPKYLFRKEGQNVTLSCEQNLNHDAMYWYRQDPGQGLRLIYYSQIVNDFQKGDIAEGYSVSREKKESFPLTVTSAQKNPTAFYLCASSIVNSGANVLTFGAGSRLTVL.

The J gene is TRBJ1-5, the V gene TRBV4-2; D unresolved. This CDR3 spans 15 amino acids. Germline V gives CDR1 LGHNA, CDR2 YNFKEQ. Trimming left V 0 bases short and J 4 bases short, with 10 bases between. The CDR3 nucleotides are TGTGCCAGCAGCCAAGATATGCTCGGGAATCAGCCCCAGCATTTT. Amino acid sequence: CASSQDMLGNQPQHF.

V gene TRBV7-2 combines with J gene TRBJ2-5; TRBD2 agrees at 15 bases. J was trimmed by 5 bases and V by 5 bases; bases with no gene match: 6. Germline values: CDR1 SGHTA, CDR2 FQGNSA. The CDR3 is 16 residues long. Here the CDR3 DNA reads TGTGCCAGCAGCCGGACTAGCGGGGGGGCCTGGGAGACCCAGTACTTC. The encoded protein is CASSRTSGGAWETQYF.

About this clone itself: The sample has other DNA sequences that encode this CDR3 too. The V call is TRBV6-4, the J call TRBJ2-1; 13 nucleotides agree with TRBD2. Germline V gives CDR1 MRHNA, CDR2 SNTAGT. The CDR3 runs 14 residues. With V trimmed by 4 bases and J by 6 bases, 0 bases remained unmatched. The CDR3 here is CASSGLAGGNEQFF. The CDR3 DNA sequence: TGTGCCAGCAGTGGACTAGCGGGAGGCAATGAGCAGTTCTTC.

The chain uses TRBV4-1 and TRBJ1-6, with D possibly TRBD1 on 5 matching bases. V lost 1 base to trimming and J lost 9 bases, with 13 bases between them. This CDR3 has 15 residues. The germline V gene encodes CDR1 MGHRA and CDR2 YSYEKL. The CDR3 spells CASSQGDSEISPLHF. Written as DNA, the CDR3 is TGCGCCAGCAGCCAAGGAGACAGCGAGATTTCACCCCTCCACTTT.

This clone was picked up a small number of times. The V gene is TRBV4-1, the J gene TRBJ1-5; D unresolved. This CDR3 has 17 residues. V dropped 4 bases and J dropped 0 bases, with 16 bases sitting between them. CDR1 is MGHRA and CDR2 is YSYEKL in the germline V gene. CDR3 region: CASSLRVSLNSNQPQHF. In nucleotides, the CDR3 is TGCGCCAGCAGCCTTCGGGTCTCACTGAATAGCAATCAGCCCCAGCATTTT.

V usage is TRBV10-3 and J usage is TRBJ2-7, with TRBD2 as a possible D gene (6 bases). V gave up 3 bases and J gave up 5 bases, with 11 bases separating them. CDR1 and CDR2 (germline): ENHRY, SYGVKD. The CDR3 loop spans 13 amino acids. As DNA, the CDR3 is TGTGCCATCAGTGATGGACTATTTAACGAGCAGTACGTC. Its translation: CAISDGLFNEQYV.

The gene calls are TRBV5-4 and TRBJ2-3; D is ambiguous. Per germline, CDR1 SGHNT and CDR2 YYREEE (reference sequence). CDR3 length equals 13 residues. Trimming took off 2 bases at V and 0 bases at J, with 4 bases between the two ends. The CDR3 spells CASSFWSTDTQYF. CDR3 nucleotides: TGTGCCAGCAGCTTCTGGAGCACAGATACGCAGTATTTT.

The chain is built from TRBV24-1 and TRBJ1-1; D is ambiguous. V was trimmed by 5 bases and J by 0 bases, leaving 6 bases between them. The CDR3 has 13 residues. Germline-derived CDR1 and CDR2 are KGHDR and SFDVKD. The CDR3 spells CATSAGLNTEAFF. CDR3 bases: TGTGCCACCAGTGCAGGCCTGAACACTGAAGCTTTCTTT.

The V call is TRBV5-1, the J call TRBJ1-1; 9 bases agree with TRBD1. J lost 2 bases, V lost 3 bases, and 5 bases had no gene match. In germline, CDR1 is SGHRS, CDR2 YFSETQ. This CDR3 is 15 amino acids long. DNA for the CDR3: TGCGCCAGCAGCTACCCGGGACAGGGAAACACTGAAGCTTTCTTT. Translated: CASSYPGQGNTEAFF.